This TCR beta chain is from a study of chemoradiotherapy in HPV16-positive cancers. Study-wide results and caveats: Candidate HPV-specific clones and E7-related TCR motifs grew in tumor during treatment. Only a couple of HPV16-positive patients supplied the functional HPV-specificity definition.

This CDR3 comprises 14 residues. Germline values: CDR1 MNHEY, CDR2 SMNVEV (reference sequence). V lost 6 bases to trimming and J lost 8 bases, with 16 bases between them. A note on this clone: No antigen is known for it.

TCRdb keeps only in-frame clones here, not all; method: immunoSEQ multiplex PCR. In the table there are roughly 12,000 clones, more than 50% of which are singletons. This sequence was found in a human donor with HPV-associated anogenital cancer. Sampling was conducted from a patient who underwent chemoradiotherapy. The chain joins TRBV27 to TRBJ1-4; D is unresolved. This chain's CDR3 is CASSVGRVSEKLFF. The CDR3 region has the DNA TGTGCCAGCAGCGTCGGGAGGGTTTCGGAAAAACTGTTTTTT.